The entry below gives a single TCR beta chain sequence along with its context. The antigen is unknown. The data were obtained in a study of post-analysis software for immune sequencing data. Unique molecular identifiers featured in each of the TCR beta cDNA libraries. A single record per CDR3 protein comes from TCRdb applying MiXCR to the PCR reads. The table includes 820,000 or so distinct CDR3 sequences, roughly half detected once. Study-wide findings and caveats: Included in a set of roughly five TRBV segments more frequent in patients than controls were TRBV5-6, TRBV5-1 and TRBV20-1.

V dropped 2 bases and J dropped 7; count of bases not matched to a gene: 13. Germline CDR1 reads LGHDT; CDR2 reads YNNKEL (reference sequence). The CDR3 contains 16 residues. This sequence joins TRBV3-1 and TRBJ1-2; 7 bases line up with TRBD1. Sequencing was carried out using blood. The clonotype was recovered from a girl aged 5-17 years with multiple sclerosis. The CDR3 bases are TGTGCCAGCAGCCAAACAGGGGCCAAAGCTTTGGGTGGCTACACCTTC. Its translation: CASSQTGAKALGGYTF.